Each of the 30 T cell receptor beta chains below was sequenced from the same sample in a study of identical twins. From the 5' RACE reads, TCRdb called clonotypes with MiXCR, one entry per CDR3 protein. Seen here are around 1.7 million distinct CDR3 sequences, about 32% observed once, and the top ten hold roughly 0.3%. Sequences were obtained from cord blood. The source of these receptors is a newborn girl in good health.

The V call is TRBV6-6, the J call TRBJ2-7; 16 nucleotides align to TRBD2. V dropped 2 bases and J dropped 4; count of bases not matched to a gene: 5. This CDR3 has 17 residues. Germline V gives CDR1 MNHNY, CDR2 SVGAGI (reference sequence). This chain's CDR3 is CASSYGTSGRGSYEQYF. CDR3 nucleotide sequence: TGTGCCAGCAGTTACGGGACTAGCGGGAGGGGATCTTACGAGCAGTACTTC.

This chain uses TRBV19 with TRBJ1-1, with 10 bases fitting TRBD1. V was clipped by 4 bases and J by 1 base; unmatched bases: 3. Per germline, CDR1 LNHDA and CDR2 SQIVND (reference sequence). The CDR3 consists of 15 residues. The CDR3 region is CASSRDRGGNTEAFF. The CDR3 DNA reads TGTGCCAGTAGTAGGGACAGGGGCGGGAACACTGAAGCTTTCTTT. Full variable domain (remainder filled in from reference TRBV19 and TRBJ1-1): DGGITQSPKYLFRKEGQNVTLSCEQNLNHDAMYWYRQDPGQGLRLIYYSQIVNDFQKGDIAEGYSVSREKKESFPLTVTSAQKNPTAFYLCASSRDRGGNTEAFFGQGTRLTVV.

The chain is built from TRBV5-1 and TRBJ1-4; 9 nucleotides align to TRBD1. V shed 5 bases, J shed 7 bases, and the junction held 12 bases outside the gene matches. Germline-derived CDR1 and CDR2 are SGHRS and YFSETQ. CDR3 size: 16 residues. Here the CDR3 reads CASRKGPGQGSEKLFF. The CDR3 nucleotides read TGCGCCAGCAGAAAAGGCCCGGGACAGGGTAGTGAAAAACTGTTTTTT.

This clonotype was observed many times. The CDR3: CSARGQLPYGYTF. The DNA for the CDR3 is TGCAGTGCTAGGGGCCAACTACCGTATGGCTACACCTTC. The chain links TRBV20-1 to TRBJ1-2; D gene unclear. Per the germline V gene, CDR1 is DFQATT and CDR2 is SNEGSKA (reference sequence). This CDR3 contains 13 residues. V was clipped by 3 bases and J by 5 bases, with 13 bases between them.

The chain combines TRBV5-1 with TRBJ2-7; TRBD2 agrees at 13 bases. Trimming removed 4 bases from V and 3 bases from J; junction bases left unmatched: 19. Germline lookup yields CDR1 SGHRS and CDR2 YFSETQ. The CDR3 has 20 residues. CDR3 coding DNA: TGCGCCAGCAGCCTGCTGGGACTAGCGGGAAAATCTGTCCCCCTCTACGAGCAGTACTTC. It is translated as CASSLLGLAGKSVPLYEQYF.

Written as DNA, the CDR3 is TGCAGTGCCCCGACTAGGGTAAGAGAGGATACGCAGTATTTT. Its translation is CSAPTRVREDTQYF. The chain couples TRBV20-1 to TRBJ2-3, with a tentative D call TRBD2 (6 bases). Trimming took off 6 bases at V and 6 bases at J, with 19 bases between the two ends. In germline, CDR1 is DFQATT, CDR2 SNEGSKA (reference sequence). The CDR3 runs to 14 residues.

V usage is TRBV4-1 and J usage is TRBJ2-4; 9 bases map to TRBD1. The J segment lost 0 bases and the V segment lost 8 bases, leaving 5 bases of the junction unmatched. CDR3 size: 15 residues. The germline V gene has CDR1 MGHRA and CDR2 YSYEKL. CDR3 sequence (DNA): TGCGCCAGCCGGGACAGGGCCGGAGCCAAAAACATTCAGTACTTC. It yields the protein CASRDRAGAKNIQYF.

CDR3: CASRRDRGNGNQPQHF. The CDR3 DNA is TGTGCCAGCAGAAGGGACAGGGGGAATGGCAATCAGCCCCAGCATTTT. V and J are TRBV6-1 and TRBJ1-5; 11 nucleotides agree with TRBD1. Trimming removed 6 bases from V and 2 bases from J; junction bases left unmatched: 6. The CDR3 contains 16 residues. Germline V gives CDR1 MNHNS, CDR2 SASEGT.

This rearrangement joins TRBV27 to TRBJ2-3; D is tentatively TRBD1 or TRBD2 (5 bases each). The ends were cut back, 5 bases at V and 8 bases at J, with 14 bases in the middle. This CDR3 has 13 amino acids. Germline V gene lookup returns CDR1 MNHEY and CDR2 SMNVEV (reference sequence). DNA for the CDR3: TGTGCCAGCAGTGGGGGACCCCCGACTACGCAGTATTTT. Its protein is CASSGGPPTTQYF.

This clonotype was seen at least ten times. V gene TRBV6-5 combines with J gene TRBJ2-7; 8 bases are shared with TRBD2. Per the germline V gene, CDR1 is MNHEY and CDR2 is SVGAGI. V was pared by 0 bases and J by 0 bases, with 13 bases of the junction left unmatched. This CDR3 comprises 19 residues. The CDR3 DNA reads TGTGCCAGCAGTTACTCGAAGACCCGGATTAGCGGGGACTCCTACGAGCAGTACTTC. It is translated as CASSYSKTRISGDSYEQYF.

CDR3 sequence reads: CASSLGQGKAFF. Written as DNA, the CDR3 is TGTGCCAGCAGTTTGGGACAGGGGAAGGCTTTCTTT. The chain carries TRBV28 and TRBJ1-1, with 10 bases aligning to TRBD1. This CDR3 region has 12 residues. From germline, CDR1 is MDHEN and CDR2 SYDVKM. V gave up 3 bases and J gave up 11 bases; unmatched junction bases: 3. The full variable domain, its missing parts supplied by reference TRBV28 and TRBJ1-1, is DVKVTQSSRYLVKRTGEKVFLECVQDMDHENMFWYRQDPGLGLRLIYFSYDVKMKEKGDIPEGYSVSREKKERFSLILESASTNQTSMYLCASSLGQGKAFFGQGTRLTVV.

This chain connects TRBV20-1 to TRBJ1-1; a possible D gene is TRBD1 (6 bases). Germline values: CDR1 DFQATT, CDR2 SNEGSKA (reference sequence). The CDR3 is 14 amino acids. V lost 4 bases, J lost 4 bases, and 16 bases lay in between. CDR3 in amino acids: CSAIRTEKGTEAFF. The CDR3 coding sequence is TGCAGTGCTATTCGGACAGAGAAAGGCACTGAAGCTTTCTTT.

This chain joins TRBV29-1 and TRBJ1-2, with D maybe TRBD1 (6 bases). Trimming left V 4 bases short and J 3 bases short, with 9 bases between. Germline V gene data show CDR1 as SQVTM and CDR2 as ANQGSEA. This CDR3 contains 12 residues. The CDR3 coding sequence is TGCAGCGTTGCAGGGGCCCACTATGGCTACACCTTC. Its translation: CSVAGAHYGYTF.

The table lists this clonotype with a few counts. The chain uses TRBV25-1 and TRBJ2-1, with TRBD2 matching over 7 bases. V was clipped by 4 bases and J by 4 bases; unmatched bases: 10. CDR1 and CDR2 from the germline V gene are MGHDK and SYGVNS. This CDR3 has 16 residues. The CDR3 is CASSGRTTSPYNEQFF. For the CDR3, the DNA is TGTGCCAGCAGTGGCCGCACGACTAGCCCGTACAATGAGCAGTTCTTC.

The sample holds many counts of this clonotype. The chain employs TRBV29-1 and TRBJ2-7, with 10 bases aligning to TRBD2. The V gene's germline CDR1 is SQVTM and CDR2 ANQGSEA. V shed 0 bases and J 4 bases; nucleotides not matched to a gene: 9. There are 16 residues in the CDR3. The CDR3 nucleotides read TGCAGCGTTGAAGACAAAGCGGGAGGGCTTGGTTACGAGCAGTACTTC. Translation: CSVEDKAGGLGYEQYF.

This clonotype was seen many times. This chain connects TRBV5-1 to TRBJ2-1; the match to TRBD2 covers 13 bases. This CDR3 region has 16 residues. Germline V gene sequence: CDR1 SGHRS, CDR2 YFSETQ. V dropped 1 base and J dropped 2; count of bases not matched to a gene: 0. The CDR3 sequence: CASSLTSGGAYNEQFF. The DNA for the CDR3 is TGCGCCAGCAGCTTGACTAGCGGGGGGGCCTACAATGAGCAGTTCTTC.

For this clonotype: One junction end does not reproduce the germline sequence, and a read error may be involved. The rearrangement joins TRBV25-1 to TRBJ1-6, with D possibly being TRBD1 (5 bases). CDR1 and CDR2 (germline): MGHDK, SYGVNS. The CDR3 runs 15 residues. The CDR3 sequence: CVRLSGVSYNSPPHF. The CDR3 bases are TGTGTCAGACTGTCGGGGGTCTCCTATAATTCACCCCCCCACTTT.

This clonotype was observed a few times. The chain carries TRBV20-1 and TRBJ2-1; TRBD2 aligns across 7 bases. Germline lookup yields CDR1 DFQATT and CDR2 SNEGSKA (reference sequence). Germline trimming cut 8 bases from V and 5 bases from J; bases unmatched to any gene: 9. The CDR3 contains 13 residues. CDR3 loop: CSILWRENNEQFF. The CDR3 coding sequence is TGCAGTATACTTTGGCGGGAGAACAATGAGCAGTTCTTC.

This clonotype was seen more than once but under ten times. The V and J genes are TRBV27 and TRBJ2-1, with 7 bases aligning to TRBD2. J lost 3 bases, V lost 2 bases, and 7 bases had no gene match. Germline V gene data show CDR1 as MNHEY and CDR2 as SMNVEV (reference sequence). The CDR3 contains 16 residues. The CDR3 DNA is TGTGCCAGCAGTTTAGACCCAGCGGGGCACTACAATGAGCAGTTCTTC. Its translation is CASSLDPAGHYNEQFF.

The chain links TRBV4-1 to TRBJ1-5, with 7 bases matching TRBD1. Trimming removed 0 bases from V and 7 bases from J; junction bases left unmatched: 9. The length of the CDR3 is 16 residues. The germline gives CDR1 MGHRA, CDR2 YSYEKL. Here the CDR3 DNA reads TGCGCCAGCAGCCAAGATCCGACAGGGTGGCGACAGCCCCAGCATTTT. It is translated as CASSQDPTGWRQPQHF.

The chain links TRBV4-2 to TRBJ2-2; TRBD1 matches at 8 bases. V trimming: 0 bases; J trimming: 2 bases; junction bases outside the gene matches: 5. The V gene's germline CDR1 is LGHNA and CDR2 YNFKEQ. The CDR3 runs 17 residues. CDR3: CASSQDPQGANTGELFF. The CDR3 bases are TGTGCCAGCAGCCAAGATCCCCAGGGGGCTAACACCGGGGAGCTGTTTTTT.

This clonotype has a handful of counts. The genes are TRBV6-5 and TRBJ2-5; perhaps TRBD1 as D (5 bases). Looked up from germline, CDR1 is MNHEY and CDR2 is SVGAGI. The V gene lost 5 bases and the J gene lost 1 base, with 8 bases spanning the gap. This CDR3 is built from 13 residues. The DNA of the CDR3 is TGTGCCAGCAGTGACCAGGGCCAAGAGACCCAGTACTTC. It translates to CASSDQGQETQYF.

The rearrangement uses TRBV6-1 and TRBJ2-3; perhaps TRBD2 as D (6 bases). Germline-derived CDR1 and CDR2 are MNHNS and SASEGT. V lost 5 bases and J 2 bases, leaving 14 bases between the germline ends. The CDR3 length is 15 residues. The CDR3 sequence is CASSPLAPHTDTQYF. CDR3 DNA sequence: TGTGCCAGCAGTCCACTAGCCCCCCACACAGATACGCAGTATTTT.

This clonotype was observed a few times. CDR3 residues: CSALGHRLAKNIQYF. The CDR3 DNA is TGCAGTGCCCTGGGACATAGACTAGCCAAAAACATTCAGTACTTC. The chain combines TRBV20-1 with TRBJ2-4; tentative D call: TRBD1 (6 bases). Germline-derived CDR1 and CDR2 are DFQATT and SNEGSKA (reference sequence). The CDR3 contains 15 residues. Trimming took 6 bases from V and 0 from J, leaving 15 bases between them.

This chain links TRBV20-1 with TRBJ2-1; 7 positions agree with TRBD2. CDR3 length equals 13 residues. The J segment lost 2 bases and the V segment lost 5 bases, leaving 3 bases of the junction unmatched. Germline V gives CDR1 DFQATT, CDR2 SNEGSKA (reference sequence). CDR3 protein: CSAQRDTYNEQFF. The CDR3 nucleotides read TGCAGTGCTCAGCGGGATACCTACAATGAGCAGTTCTTC.

This clonotype was counted only a few times. The DNA of the CDR3 is TGCGCCAGCAGCTTTACTCCATGGAGAGACTATGGCTACACCTTC. This codes for CASSFTPWRDYGYTF. This chain connects TRBV5-1 to TRBJ1-2; no clear D gene. Trimming stripped 2 bases from V and 3 bases from J, with 14 bases between. In germline, CDR1 is SGHRS, CDR2 YFSETQ. The CDR3 runs to 15 residues.

This clonotype has only a few counts. The CDR3 sequence is CASSGNRDASSYEQYF. The CDR3 region has the DNA TGTGCCAGCAGTGGGAACCGGGACGCTAGCTCCTACGAGCAGTACTTC. The V gene is TRBV6-1, the J gene TRBJ2-7, with D perhaps given as TRBD1 or TRBD2 (5 bases each). This CDR3 comprises 16 residues. Looked up from germline, CDR1 is MNHNS and CDR2 is SASEGT. Deletions cut 4 bases from V and 0 bases from J, with 16 bases between.

This sequence joins TRBV28 and TRBJ2-7; a possible D gene is TRBD2 (5 bases). Trimming stripped 6 bases from V and 1 base from J, with 13 bases between. Germline lookup yields CDR1 MDHEN and CDR2 SYDVKM. The CDR3 runs 14 residues. CDR3 sequence (DNA): TGTGCCAGCAGGGGCGTCGGGATGTCCTACGAGCAGTACTTC. This encodes CASRGVGMSYEQYF. The variable domain in full, with the rest retrieved from reference TRBV28 and TRBJ2-7, is DVKVTQSSRYLVKRTGEKVFLECVQDMDHENMFWYRQDPGLGLRLIYFSYDVKMKEKGDIPEGYSVSREKKERFSLILESASTNQTSMYLCASRGVGMSYEQYFGPGTRLTVT.

Details on this clonotype: One end of the junction is discordant with germline, which a read error may explain. CDR3 coding DNA: TGCGTCAGCAGTAGGCTCGGACTAGCGGGGCCAGATACGCAGTATTTT. It specifies CVSSRLGLAGPDTQYF. This chain links TRBV10-2 with TRBJ2-3, with 12 nucleotides matching TRBD2. The CDR3 totals 16 residues. The germline V gene has CDR1 WSHSY and CDR2 SAAADI.

This clonotype has a single count. The CDR3 sequence is CASSFRQGKYNEQFF. Written as DNA, the CDR3 is TGTGCCAGCAGCTTCCGACAGGGGAAGTACAATGAGCAGTTCTTC. This rearrangement joins TRBV5-6 to TRBJ2-1, with 8 bases fitting TRBD1. Germline V gene sequence: CDR1 SGHDT, CDR2 YYEEEE. The junction had 5 bases not matched to a gene; V was cut back by 2 bases and J by 4 bases. The CDR3 consists of 15 residues.